This TCR beta chain derives from a study of blood T cell repertoires in COVID-19. Individuals drawn from around 24 US areas were roughly 18 to 95 years old. Participant-reported clinical history was the basis for cohort assignment. Original processing notes: How many nucleated cells were present was estimated from reference gene primer amplification. The repertoire was sequenced with immunoSEQ multiplex PCR; TCRdb's copy has only in-frame clones and lacks some. From that table come the V and J calls and clone size; the DNA was used to work out D and trimming. Of roughly 200,000 clones listed, just over 85% are singletons. The V and J ends lost 3 bases and 4 bases respectively, with 16 bases between them. Germline CDR1 reads MGHRA; CDR2 reads YSYEKL. This CDR3 is 16 amino acids long.

The V call is TRBV4-1, the J call TRBJ1-5; no clear D. The material sequenced was PBMCs or T cells enriched from blood (not recorded which). The source is a woman aged 40 to 49 with acute COVID-19. CDR3 residues: CASSHGPPRGNQPQHF. The CDR3 coding sequence is TGCGCCAGCAGCCACGGACCCCCGAGAGGGAATCAGCCCCAGCATTTT.